Following are 30 T cell receptor beta chains from one sample sequenced in a study of cytomegalovirus exposure and HLA in healthy donors. The PCR was carried out with 60 Vbeta primers and 13 Jbeta primers. Produced via immunoSEQ multiplex PCR; TCRdb's table is partial and in-frame only. There are 250,000 to 350,000 clones in the sample; roughly 89% occur only once, and around 4% lies in the top ten. Material: PBMCs. The receptors shown here come from a man aged 40-49 years in good health and CMV-seropositive.

The CDR3 sequence is CASSLTPGLAGGGEQFF. DNA for the CDR3: TGCGCCAGCAGCCTCACACCGGGACTAGCGGGAGGGGGGGAGCAGTTCTTC. The chain carries TRBV4-1 and TRBJ2-1, with TRBD2 matching over 16 bases. The V gene end was trimmed by 4 bases and the J gene end by 10 bases; junction bases not matched to a gene: 10. The germline CDR1 and CDR2 sequences are MGHRA and YSYEKL. The CDR3 extends over 17 amino acids.

CDR3: CASSEVFGRGEGTDTQYF. CDR3 in DNA: TGTGCCAGCAGCGAAGTCTTCGGTCGGGGGGAGGGCACAGATACGCAGTATTTT. The chain uses TRBV7-2 and TRBJ2-3; 7 bases are a match to TRBD2. The V segment lost 5 bases and the J segment 1 base; nucleotides outside the gene matches: 15. The length of the CDR3 is 18 residues. CDR1 and CDR2 (germline): SGHTA, FQGNSA.

The chain carries TRBV11-2 and TRBJ2-2; no firm D call. V was cut by 2 bases and J by 4 bases, with 8 bases left in between. The CDR3 totals 14 residues. Per the germline V gene, CDR1 is SGHAT and CDR2 is FQNNGV. CDR3: CASSLLQSTGELFF. The CDR3 nucleotides are TGTGCCAGCAGCTTATTACAGTCCACCGGGGAGCTGTTTTTT.

The chain recombines TRBV29-1 with TRBJ2-5, with 10 bases lining up with TRBD2. The J call is doubtful: the DNA matches TRBJ2-7 better. Per germline, CDR1 SQVTM and CDR2 ANQGSEA. The CDR3 has 13 residues. The CDR3 nucleotides read TGCAGCGTTGAGTCCCTAGCGGGAGCCGAGCAGTACTTC. Translated: CSVESLAGAEQYF.

This sequence joins TRBV10-3 and TRBJ2-3; D might be TRBD2 (8 bases). With 8 bases removed from V and 4 bases from J, the gap between germline ends came to 16 bases. The CDR3 has 14 residues. Germline V CDR1 and CDR2: ENHRY, SYGVKD. As DNA, the CDR3 is TGTGCCATCGGGGACAGCGGGAGACCAGATACGCAGTATTTT. Its protein is CAIGDSGRPDTQYF.

This sequence joins TRBV28 and TRBJ1-3; D is unclear. The CDR3 runs to 17 residues. Germline-derived CDR1 and CDR2 are MDHEN and SYDVKM. The germline V and J ends were trimmed by 2 bases and 2 bases, with 16 bases remaining between them. DNA for the CDR3: TGTGCCAGCAGTTTACCCCCTGGAGGTAGCCCTGGAAACACCATATATTTT. Residues: CASSLPPGGSPGNTIYF.

The chain joins TRBV29-1 to TRBJ2-1; 13 bases match TRBD2. The trim removed 2 bases at V and 4 bases at J, leaving 2 bases unmatched. Germline CDR1 SQVTM, CDR2 ANQGSEA. The CDR3 is 15 residues long. CDR3 DNA: TGCAGCGTTGAAACTAGCGGGAGGGCTTACAATGAGCAGTTCTTC. This encodes CSVETSGRAYNEQFF.

CDR3 sequence: CASSRQGNEQYF. The CDR3, as DNA: TGTGCCAGCAGCCGACAGGGAAACGAGCAGTACTTC. This chain joins TRBV6-6 and TRBJ2-7; TRBD1 matches at 7 bases. The V gene end was trimmed by 6 bases and the J gene end by 5 bases; junction bases not matched to a gene: 4. The CDR3 contains 12 residues. CDR1 is MNHNY, CDR2 SVGAGI, per germline (reference sequence).

This chain joins TRBV13 and TRBJ1-5, with 9 bases identical to TRBD1. This CDR3 contains 17 residues. J was trimmed by 5 bases and V by 5 bases; bases with no gene match: 13. The germline V gene has CDR1 PRHDT and CDR2 FYEKMQ (reference sequence). The CDR3 loop is CASSLSGQGSPHQPQHF. Here the CDR3 DNA reads TGTGCCAGCAGCCTCTCGGGACAGGGATCCCCCCATCAGCCCCAGCATTTT.

The chain uses TRBV5-1 and TRBJ2-7, with D perhaps TRBD2 (6 bases). The germline CDR1 and CDR2 sequences are SGHRS and YFSETQ. The CDR3 consists of 13 residues. V gave up 4 bases and J gave up 3 bases, with 11 bases separating them. CDR3 region: CASSLRDDYEQYF. The CDR3, as DNA: TGCGCCAGCAGCCTGCGGGATGACTACGAGCAGTACTTC.

The chain joins TRBV11-3 to TRBJ2-1; 10 bases fit TRBD2. Germline V lookup: CDR1 SGHNT, CDR2 YENEEA. Trimming removed 5 bases from V and 5 bases from J; junction bases left unmatched: 3. The length of the CDR3 is 14 residues. The CDR3 DNA follows: TGTGCCAGCAGCCCGACTAGCGGGCACAATGAGCAGTTCTTC. Translation: CASSPTSGHNEQFF.

This clone was recorded a few times. This chain uses TRBV27 with TRBJ1-5; D is unclear. V was pared by 2 bases and J by 6 bases, with 14 bases between. The CDR3 length is 15 residues. In germline, CDR1 is MNHEY, CDR2 SMNVEV (reference sequence). The CDR3 here is CASSLEEHVPQPQHF. CDR3 in DNA: TGTGCCAGCAGTTTAGAGGAACATGTCCCTCAGCCCCAGCATTTT.

The chain recombines TRBV2 with TRBJ1-4; 7 bases align to TRBD1. CDR3 length equals 16 residues. V gave up 7 bases and J gave up 3 bases; unmatched junction bases: 11. Germline V gene lookup returns CDR1 SNHLY and CDR2 FYNNEI. Here the CDR3 reads CASTPQGTAPNEKLFF. The CDR3 region has the DNA TGTGCCAGCACTCCACAAGGGACAGCACCTAATGAAAAACTGTTTTTT.

The CDR3 DNA sequence: TGCGCCAGCAGCTTGGAGGACAGGGTGTTAGCTTTCTTT. It specifies CASSLEDRVLAFF. J is TRBJ1-1 and V is TRBV5-1; TRBD1 aligns across 8 bases. The trim removed 0 bases at V and 10 bases at J, leaving 5 bases unmatched. This CDR3 is 13 amino acids long. CDR1 and CDR2 (germline): SGHRS, YFSETQ.

The chain is built from TRBV28 and TRBJ2-2; D gene unclear. V lost 3 bases and J lost 9, with 8 bases in between. The germline V gene has CDR1 MDHEN and CDR2 SYDVKM. The CDR3 has 12 residues. The CDR3 region is CASSFRSRELFF. In DNA form, the CDR3 reads TGTGCCAGCAGTTTCAGGTCCCGGGAGCTGTTTTTT.

This clone was recorded a few times. The rearrangement links TRBV5-8 to TRBJ2-2; 7 bases are shared with TRBD1. V lost 4 bases and J lost 15; bases outside the gene matches: 18. The length of the CDR3 is 15 residues. Per the germline V gene, CDR1 is SGHTS and CDR2 is YDEGEE. The CDR3 nucleotides read TGTGCCAGCAGCCTGCGGACAGGACGGAGGAGGAGGATGTTTTTT. The encoded protein is CASSLRTGRRRRMFF.

The chain joins TRBV6-6 to TRBJ2-1; no definite D call. Germline CDR1 reads MNHNY; CDR2 reads SVGAGI (reference sequence). The CDR3 length is 14 residues. Trimming took off 6 bases at V and 1 base at J, with 10 bases between the two ends. The CDR3 protein is CASSPGESYNEQFF. The DNA for the CDR3 is TGTGCCAGCAGCCCGGGTGAGTCCTACAATGAGCAGTTCTTC.

This clone was seen a few times. The chain combines TRBV4-1 with TRBJ1-5; 7 bases are shared with TRBD1. Germline lookup yields CDR1 MGHRA and CDR2 YSYEKL. CDR3 length: 14 residues. Trimming took 5 bases from V and 7 from J; bases not matched to a gene: 8. The CDR3 coding sequence is TGCGCCAGCAGCTTCCGACAGGGCGGGCAGCCCCAGCATTTT. The encoded protein is CASSFRQGGQPQHF.

This chain connects TRBV18 to TRBJ1-1; 9 bases line up with TRBD1. This CDR3 comprises 17 residues. The V and J ends lost 0 bases and 0 bases, in that order; junction bases with no gene match: 5. The germline CDR1 and CDR2 sequences are KGHSH and LQKENI. The CDR3 nucleotides read TGTGCCAGCTCACCACCGCGCGGACAGGGGATGAACACTGAAGCTTTCTTT. This codes for CASSPPRGQGMNTEAFF.

The gene calls are TRBV5-1 and TRBJ2-2; 9 bases map to TRBD2. The CDR3 is 15 amino acids. V shed 7 bases and J 0 bases; nucleotides not matched to a gene: 4. The germline V gene encodes CDR1 SGHRS and CDR2 YFSETQ. The chain's CDR3 is CASSGLATNTGELFF. CDR3 DNA: TGCGCCAGCTCCGGACTAGCGACGAACACCGGGGAGCTGTTTTTT.

V gene TRBV5-4 combines with J gene TRBJ1-4, with 9 bases matching TRBD1. The CDR3 is 18 amino acids. The ends lost 3 bases at V and 3 bases at J; junction bases unmatched: 12. Germline CDR1 and CDR2: SGHNT and YYREEE (reference sequence). CDR3 amino acids: CASSYRPGQGSPNEKLFF. CDR3 DNA sequence: TGTGCCAGCAGCTACCGACCGGGACAGGGCTCTCCTAATGAAAAACTGTTTTTT.

This chain uses TRBV15 with TRBJ2-5; maybe TRBD1 (6 bases). Germline CDR1 LNHNV, CDR2 YYDKDF (reference sequence). Trimming shortened V by 4 bases and J by 3 bases, and 12 bases separated the two germline ends. The length of the CDR3 is 14 residues. As DNA, the CDR3 is TGTGCCACCAGCACGAGACAGGTAGAAGAGACCCAGTACTTC. This codes for CATSTRQVEETQYF.

The chain employs TRBV4-3 and TRBJ2-5, with TRBD1 matching 9 bases. Gene TRBJ2-7 matches the end of the DNA better, so the J call may be wrong. The germline gives CDR1 LGHNA, CDR2 YSLEER. This CDR3 is built from 16 residues. DNA of the CDR3: TGCGCCAGCAGCCAAGATCGGGACAGGGCCTCCTACGAGCAGTACTTC. Translation gives CASSQDRDRASYEQYF.

V gene TRBV5-4 combines with J gene TRBJ1-5, with D possibly matching TRBD1 (5 bases). Germline lookup yields CDR1 SGHNT and CDR2 YYREEE (reference sequence). Trimming cost V 4 bases and J 5 bases, with 13 bases left between them. This CDR3 has 14 amino acids. This CDR3 is CASSPGDYHQPQHF. The DNA of the CDR3 is TGTGCCAGCAGCCCGGGGGACTATCATCAGCCCCAGCATTTT.

The V call is TRBV2, the J call TRBJ2-7, with D maybe TRBD2 (5 bases). V lost 5 bases to trimming and J lost 3 bases, with 8 bases between them. The CDR3 spans 12 residues. Germline values: CDR1 SNHLY, CDR2 FYNNEI. The CDR3 reads CASSYRDYEQYF. In DNA, the CDR3 is TGTGCCAGCAGTTACCGGGACTACGAGCAGTACTTC.

The chain carries TRBV28 and TRBJ2-7, with D perhaps matching TRBD2 (6 bases). CDR1 is MDHEN and CDR2 is SYDVKM in the germline V gene. V gave up 2 bases and J gave up 5 bases, with 16 bases separating them. The CDR3 covers 15 residues. The CDR3 coding sequence is TGTGCCAGCAGTTTACTGCGGGATTATACCAACGAGCAGTACTTC. Translated: CASSLLRDYTNEQYF.

This clone was observed a handful of times. The chain links TRBV7-8 to TRBJ1-2; D is possibly TRBD1 (5 bases). The CDR3 is 13 residues long. CDR1 and CDR2 (germline): SGHVS, FQNEAQ. V was cut by 6 bases and J by 4 bases, with 12 bases left in between. CDR3 sequence (DNA): TGTGCCAGCAGTTCGGGAGGGGCCTATGGCTACACCTTC. It encodes CASSSGGAYGYTF.

The V call is TRBV27, the J call TRBJ2-7; D possibly corresponds to TRBD1 (6 bases). There are 15 residues in the CDR3. V lost 3 bases to trimming and J lost 0 bases, with 12 bases between them. The germline gives CDR1 MNHEY, CDR2 SMNVEV (reference sequence). The CDR3 loop reads CASSFGQSTSYEQYF. In nucleotides, the CDR3 is TGTGCCAGCAGTTTCGGACAGAGTACCTCCTACGAGCAGTACTTC.

The rearrangement links TRBV6-6 to TRBJ2-5, with 12 bases fitting TRBD2. The germline V gene encodes CDR1 MNHNY and CDR2 SVGAGI (reference sequence). The trim removed 5 bases at V and 5 bases at J, leaving 6 bases unmatched. The CDR3 covers 15 residues. CDR3 DNA sequence: TGTGCCAGCAGTACCAGACTAGCGGGAGTCGAGACCCAGTACTTC. Translation gives CASSTRLAGVETQYF.

This clone occurred once. The gene calls are TRBV6-6 and TRBJ1-2; a possible D gene is TRBD1 (5 bases). With 4 bases removed from V and 6 bases from J, the gap between germline ends came to 15 bases. The germline CDR1 and CDR2 sequences are MNHNY and SVGAGI (reference sequence). The CDR3 totals 14 residues. Written as DNA, the CDR3 is TGTGCCAGCAGTTTCCCAGGCAGGGTGGATGGCTACACCTTC. This sequence encodes CASSFPGRVDGYTF.